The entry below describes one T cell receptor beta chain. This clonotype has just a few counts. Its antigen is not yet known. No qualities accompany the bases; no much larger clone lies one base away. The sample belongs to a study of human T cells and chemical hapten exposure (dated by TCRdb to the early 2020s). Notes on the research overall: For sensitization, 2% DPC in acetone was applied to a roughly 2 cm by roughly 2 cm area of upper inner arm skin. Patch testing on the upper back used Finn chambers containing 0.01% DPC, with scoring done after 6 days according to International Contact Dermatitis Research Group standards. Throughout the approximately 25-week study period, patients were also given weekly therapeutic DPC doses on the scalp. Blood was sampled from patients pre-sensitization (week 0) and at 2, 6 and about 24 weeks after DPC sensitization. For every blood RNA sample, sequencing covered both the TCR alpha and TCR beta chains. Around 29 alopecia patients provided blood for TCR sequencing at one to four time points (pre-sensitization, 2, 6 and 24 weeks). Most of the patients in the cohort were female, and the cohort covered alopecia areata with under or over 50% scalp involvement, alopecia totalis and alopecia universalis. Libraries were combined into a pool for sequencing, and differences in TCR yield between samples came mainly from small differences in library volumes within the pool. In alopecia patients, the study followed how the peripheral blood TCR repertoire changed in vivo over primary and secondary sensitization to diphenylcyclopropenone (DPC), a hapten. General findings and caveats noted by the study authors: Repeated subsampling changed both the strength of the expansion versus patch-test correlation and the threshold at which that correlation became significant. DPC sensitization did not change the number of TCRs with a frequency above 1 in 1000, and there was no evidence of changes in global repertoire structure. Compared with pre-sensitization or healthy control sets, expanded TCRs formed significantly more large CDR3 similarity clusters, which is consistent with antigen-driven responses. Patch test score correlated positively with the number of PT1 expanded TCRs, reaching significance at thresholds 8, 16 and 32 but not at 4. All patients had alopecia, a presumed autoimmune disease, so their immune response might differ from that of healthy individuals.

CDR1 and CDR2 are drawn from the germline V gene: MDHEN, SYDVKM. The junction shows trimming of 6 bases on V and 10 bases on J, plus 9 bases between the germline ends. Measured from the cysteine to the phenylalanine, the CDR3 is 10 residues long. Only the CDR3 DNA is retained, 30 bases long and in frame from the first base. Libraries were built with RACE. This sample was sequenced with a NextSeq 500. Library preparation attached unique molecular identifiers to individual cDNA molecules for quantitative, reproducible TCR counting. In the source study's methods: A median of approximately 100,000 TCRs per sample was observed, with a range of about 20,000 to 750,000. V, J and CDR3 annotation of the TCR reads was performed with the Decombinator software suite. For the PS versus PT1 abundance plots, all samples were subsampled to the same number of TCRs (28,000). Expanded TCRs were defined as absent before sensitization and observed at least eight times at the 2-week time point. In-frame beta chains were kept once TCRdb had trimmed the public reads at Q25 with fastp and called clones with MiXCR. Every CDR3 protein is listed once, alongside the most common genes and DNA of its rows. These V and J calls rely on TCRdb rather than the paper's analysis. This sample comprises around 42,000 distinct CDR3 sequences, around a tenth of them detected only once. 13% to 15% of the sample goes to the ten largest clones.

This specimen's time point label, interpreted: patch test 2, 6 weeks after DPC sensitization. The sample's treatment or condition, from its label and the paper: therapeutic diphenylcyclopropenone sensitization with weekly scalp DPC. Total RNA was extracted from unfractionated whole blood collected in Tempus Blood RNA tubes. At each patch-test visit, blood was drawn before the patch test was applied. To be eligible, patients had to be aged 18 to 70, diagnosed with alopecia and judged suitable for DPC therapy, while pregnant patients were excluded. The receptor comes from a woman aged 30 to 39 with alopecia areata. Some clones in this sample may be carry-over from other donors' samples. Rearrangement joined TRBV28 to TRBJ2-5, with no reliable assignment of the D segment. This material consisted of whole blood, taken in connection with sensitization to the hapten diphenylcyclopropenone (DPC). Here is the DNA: TGTGCCAGCAGGAGAAAGATCCAGTACTTC. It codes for CASRRKIQYF.